Reported below is one T cell receptor (beta chain). The target antigen is unknown. PCR used 60 Vbeta primers and 13 Jbeta primers. Clones were sequenced by immunoSEQ multiplex PCR, and TCRdb holds only the in-frame ones, with some missing. The sample gives about 210,000 clones, over 80% of which show up once; about 9.4% is in the top ten. The data originate from a study of cytomegalovirus exposure and HLA in healthy donors. Study-wide results and limits: The productive fraction for most TCR beta V segments was about 87% or about 30% in an earlier analysis. Presence/absence comparisons presumed near-even sequencing depth among donors. Among TCR beta chains, those listed as cytomegalovirus-associated numbered about 150.

The CDR3 loop spans 14 amino acids. V lost 0 bases and J 3 bases, leaving 8 bases between the germline ends. Germline CDR1 and CDR2: SGHTA and FQGNSA. J is TRBJ1-1 and V is TRBV7-2, with no clear D. Sequencing was carried out using PBMCs. This TCR derives from a woman aged 45-59 years in good health and CMV-seropositive. This CDR3 is CASSLAGRDTEAFF. The CDR3 DNA is TGTGCCAGCAGCTTAGCGGGGAGGGACACTGAAGCTTTCTTT. The full variable domain, with the rest looked up from reference TRBV7-2 and TRBJ1-1, is GAGVSQSPSNKVTEKGKDVELRCDPISGHTALYWYRQSLGQGLEFLIYFQGNSAPDKSGLPSDRFSAERTGGSVSTLTIQRTQQEDSAVYLCASSLAGRDTEAFFGQGTRLTVV.